What follows is one T cell receptor beta chain and its context. What it binds is unknown. The record originates from a study of Ad26.COV2.S vaccination and SARS-CoV-2 variants. The V segment lost 6 bases and the J segment 0 bases; nucleotides outside the gene matches: 5. This CDR3 region has 15 residues. CDR1 and CDR2 from the germline V gene are MGHDK and SYGVNS. Treatment defined: 19 received Ad26.COV2.S at low or high dose, single or two shots; 5 received placebo; per-sample allocation not given. Samples analyzed were those drawn on day 63 after the first vaccine or placebo injection. Using immunoSEQ multiplex PCR, the repertoire was profiled, and TCRdb retains in-frame clones only, with some absent. Seen here are 440,000 or so clones, less than 95% observed once, and the top ten hold less than 4.5%. General observations from the study: Recipients given vaccine exceeded placebo recipients in spike-specific TCR breadth. Once vaccination had occurred, spike-specific CD8+ and CD4+ T cell responses reportedly showed substantial breadth. Measurement of non-spike TCR breadth gave similar results in vaccine and placebo recipients.

The clonotype originates from a person between 18 and 65 years old who received the Ad26.COV2.S COVID-19 vaccine or a placebo. The sequences come from peripheral blood, collected in a trial of Ad26.COV2.S vaccine versus placebo. This chain joins TRBV25-1 and TRBJ1-3, with 7 bases fitting TRBD1. As DNA, the CDR3 is TGTGCCAGCAGACGACAGGGTGGCTCTGGAAACACCATATATTTT. It is translated as CASRRQGGSGNTIYF.